This entry is about one T cell receptor beta chain. cDNA prepared by RNA extraction and subsequent reverse transcription served as the template for sequencing. The protocol was immunoSEQ multiplex PCR, while the TCRdb copy is restricted to in-frame clones and leaves out a portion. The table includes about 190,000 clones, 45% to 75% detected once. The sample belongs to a study of CD8+ T cells in alopecia areata. Study information: The drug, tofacitinib, lasted 6 to 18 months, followed by 6 months off drug.

Germline lookup yields CDR1 MDHEN and CDR2 SYDVKM. Trimming left V 8 bases short and J 6 bases short, with 14 bases between. The CDR3 is made up of 12 amino acids. The treatment: oral pan-JAK inhibitor, 5-10 mg twice daily. This material consisted of CD4+ T cells sorted from blood, taken at week 4, from a patient treated with tofacitinib. V gene TRBV28 combines with J gene TRBJ2-7, with D hard to call. The receptor comes from a human donor with alopecia areata. The CDR3 sequence: CASGRADREQYF. Here the CDR3 DNA reads TGTGCCAGCGGTCGGGCAGATCGCGAGCAGTACTTC.